The clone carrying this TCR beta chain has a count of ten or more. The antigen is unknown. This entry belongs to a study of identifying expanded T cells in peripheral blood. Per the germline V gene, CDR1 is SGHRS and CDR2 is YFSETQ. The CDR3 has 14 residues. Trimming stripped 2 bases from V and 7 bases from J, with 10 bases between. The data were produced by immunoSEQ multiplex PCR, yet TCRdb's version contains in-frame clones alone and is incomplete. Of 100,000 to 150,000 clones listed, around 84% are singletons. Overall study findings and caveats: Variance in clone template counts between roughly two-week samples significantly increased with total template count across all healthy donors.

The specimen was blood. The TCR comes from a person between 18 and 75 years old in good health. The V gene is TRBV5-1, the J gene TRBJ1-6; D remains unclear. Here the CDR3 DNA reads TGCGCCAGCAGCTTATCGATTGGGAATTCACCCCTCCACTTT. This codes for CASSLSIGNSPLHF. The full variable domain, in which reference TRBV5-1 and TRBJ1-6 provide the parts outside the CDR3, is KAGVTQTPRYLIKTRGQQVTLSCSPISGHRSVSWYQQTPGQGLQFLFEYFSETQRNKGNFPGRFSGRQFSNSRSEMNVSTLELGDSALYLCASSLSIGNSPLHFGNGTRLTVT.